This T cell receptor (beta chain) was observed in a study of blood T cells in healthy people across ages. A second about 7 to 11 cycle PCR used barcoded and J-beta primers. TCRdb itself ran the 5' RACE reads through MiXCR, one entry per CDR3 protein. The sample includes roughly 1.5 million distinct CDR3 sequences, less than 45% seen only once; the top ten take just over 4%. The CDR3 totals 14 residues. The germline V gene encodes CDR1 SGDLS and CDR2 YYNGEE. V dropped 2 bases and J dropped 4 bases, with 13 bases sitting between them. Sequencing input: blood. This receptor was taken from a woman between 18 and 29 years old in good health. The J gene is TRBJ2-7, the V gene TRBV9, with D perhaps TRBD1 (7 bases). The CDR3 is CASSVQGDSYEQYF. The CDR3 bases are TGTGCCAGCAGCGTCCAGGGGGACTCGTACGAGCAGTACTTC. Together with reference TRBV9 and TRBJ2-7, the CDR3 gives the full variable domain: DSGVTQTPKHLITATGQRVTLRCSPRSGDLSVYWYQQSLDQGLQFLIQYYNGEERAKGNILERFSAQQFPDLHSELNLSSLELGDSALYFCASSVQGDSYEQYFGPGTRLTVT.